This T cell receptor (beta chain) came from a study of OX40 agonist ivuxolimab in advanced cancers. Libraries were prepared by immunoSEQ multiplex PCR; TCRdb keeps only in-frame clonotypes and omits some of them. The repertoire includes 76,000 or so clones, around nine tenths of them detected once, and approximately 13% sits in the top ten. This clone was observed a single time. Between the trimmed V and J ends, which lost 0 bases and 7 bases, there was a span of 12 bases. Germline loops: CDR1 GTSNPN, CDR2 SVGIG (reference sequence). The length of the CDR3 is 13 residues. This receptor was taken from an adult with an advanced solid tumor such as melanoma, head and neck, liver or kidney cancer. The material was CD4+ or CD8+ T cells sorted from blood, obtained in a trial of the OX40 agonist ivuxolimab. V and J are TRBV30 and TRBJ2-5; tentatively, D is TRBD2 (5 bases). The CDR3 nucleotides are TGTGCCTGGAGTGTACGGGGATGGGGGACCCAGTACTTC. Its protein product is CAWSVRGWGTQYF.